The 24 T cell receptor beta chains in this list originate from one sample, sequenced in a study of Graves' ophthalmopathy and Graves' hyperthyroidism. The authors amplified TCR beta CDR3 regions from RNA transcripts. RT-PCR in the first round used HTBI primers; a second-round multiplex PCR followed. A single record per CDR3 protein comes from TCRdb applying MiXCR to the multiplex PCR reads. Counted here are some 410,000 distinct CDR3 sequences, under 25% occurring once; the ten biggest clones make up under 3%. Sequencing was done on a sample of peripheral blood. The receptor source for this set is a woman aged 18-35 years with stable Graves' hyperthyroidism.

This clonotype has a count of ten or more. The chain uses TRBV7-2 and TRBJ1-6; no firm D call. V was trimmed by 1 base and J by 10 bases, leaving 5 bases between them. CDR1 and CDR2 (germline): SGHTA, FQGNSA. The CDR3 extends over 12 amino acids. The CDR3 loop reads CASSLEGSPLHF. Here the CDR3 DNA reads TGTGCCAGCAGCTTAGAAGGGTCACCCCTCCACTTT. Full variable domain (missing parts from reference TRBV7-2 and TRBJ1-6): GAGVSQSPSNKVTEKGKDVELRCDPISGHTALYWYRQSLGQGLEFLIYFQGNSAPDKSGLPSDRFSAERTGGSVSTLTIQRTQQEDSAVYLCASSLEGSPLHFGNGTRLTVT.

This clonotype was observed at least ten times. The chain uses TRBV7-9 and TRBJ1-2; 10 bases are shared with TRBD1. V was pared by 4 bases and J by 4 bases, with 6 bases of the junction left unmatched. This CDR3 comprises 15 residues. Germline V lookup: CDR1 SEHNR, CDR2 FQNEAQ (reference sequence). CDR3 sequence reads: CASSSGTGDTYGYTF. CDR3 DNA sequence: TGTGCCAGCAGCTCCGGGACAGGGGACACCTATGGCTACACCTTC.

This clonotype was detected many times. The rearrangement joins TRBV20-1 to TRBJ1-6; D unclear. The CDR3 runs 10 residues. CDR1 is DFQATT, CDR2 SNEGSKA, per germline (reference sequence). V lost 5 bases and J lost 14, with 10 bases in between. The chain's CDR3 is CSAPLVALHF. Written as DNA, the CDR3 is TGCAGTGCTCCCCTCGTAGCCCTCCACTTT.

This clonotype came up once. The V call is TRBV9, the J call TRBJ2-5, with 10 bases identical to TRBD2. Germline CDR1 is SGDLS and CDR2 is YYNGEE. V trimming: 4 bases; J trimming: 5 bases; junction bases outside the gene matches: 8. The CDR3 totals 15 residues. The CDR3 loop is CASSPTGTSEETQYF. As DNA, the CDR3 is TGTGCCAGCAGCCCCACCGGGACTAGCGAGGAGACCCAGTACTTC. The variable domain in full, with the rest retrieved from reference TRBV9 and TRBJ2-5, is DSGVTQTPKHLITATGQRVTLRCSPRSGDLSVYWYQQSLDQGLQFLIQYYNGEERAKGNILERFSAQQFPDLHSELNLSSLELGDSALYFCASSPTGTSEETQYFGPGTRLLVL.

The chain combines TRBV6-1 with TRBJ1-1; the D gene is possibly TRBD1 (6 bases). CDR1 is MNHNS, CDR2 SASEGT, per germline. CDR3 length: 12 amino acids. In DNA, the CDR3 is TGTGCATCAAGGGGGTATCGGAATGAAGCTTTCTTT. Translating gives CASRGYRNEAFF.

V gene TRBV4-1 combines with J gene TRBJ1-6; D is unclear. Between the trimmed V and J ends, which lost 1 base and 3 bases, there was a span of 7 bases. This CDR3 has 15 amino acids. CDR1 and CDR2 (germline): MGHRA, YSYEKL. CDR3 nucleotides: TGCGCCAGCAGCCAAGCCCAGCTCTATAATTCACCCCTCCACTTT. Its protein is CASSQAQLYNSPLHF.

This clonotype was observed at least ten times. V gene TRBV12-3 or TRBV12-4 combines with J gene TRBJ1-5, with D unresolved. The CDR3 consists of 12 residues. Trimming removed 9 bases from V and 0 bases from J, with 6 bases in between. The CDR3 DNA is TGTGCCAGTCAGATTAGCAATCAGCCCCAGCATTTT. Its translation is CASQISNQPQHF.

The sample holds many counts of this clonotype. V and J are TRBV28 and TRBJ1-1; no clear D gene. The CDR3 is 12 amino acids. The V and J ends lost 1 base and 10 bases respectively, with 10 bases between them. Germline CDR1 is MDHEN and CDR2 is SYDVKM. The CDR3 loop is CASSLLSEGAFF. The CDR3 region has the DNA TGTGCCAGCAGTTTATTGTCGGAGGGAGCTTTCTTT.

In this sample, this clonotype turned up many times. The DNA of the CDR3 is TGTGCCAGCCGTCAGCTAGCCAAAAACATTCAGTACTTC. Translation: CASRQLAKNIQYF. V usage is TRBV7-9 and J usage is TRBJ2-4, with D hard to call. CDR1 SEHNR and CDR2 FQNEAQ come from the germline V gene (reference sequence). The CDR3 runs to 13 residues. Trimming pared 8 bases from V and 0 bases from J, leaving 8 bases between.

The V call is TRBV24-1, the J call TRBJ2-2, with D hard to call. V lost 5 bases and J 3 bases, leaving 3 bases between the germline ends. Germline V gene data show CDR1 as KGHDR and CDR2 as SFDVKD. The CDR3 consists of 12 residues. CDR3 nucleotides: TGTGCCACCAGTGCGGACACCGGGGAGCTGTTTTTT. Its protein product is CATSADTGELFF.

For this clonotype: A much larger clone is a single base away; this may be a read error. The chain has TRBV6-5 and TRBJ2-5; D could derive from TRBD1 or TRBD2 (7 bases each). The CDR3 extends over 16 amino acids. Germline V gene lookup returns CDR1 MNHEY and CDR2 SVGAGI. This CDR3 is CASSYSGGRGQETQDF. As DNA, the CDR3 is TGTGCCAGCAGTTACTCTGGGGGGAGGGGGCAAGAGACCCAGGACTTC.

This clonotype was seen at least ten times. The chain is built from TRBV2 and TRBJ1-5; 10 bases fit TRBD1. Germline lookup yields CDR1 SNHLY and CDR2 FYNNEI. The trim removed 5 bases at V and 1 base at J, leaving 2 bases unmatched. CDR3 length: 15 amino acids. Here the CDR3 reads CASSRDRGSNQPQHF. In DNA form, the CDR3 reads TGTGCCAGCAGTAGGGACAGGGGAAGCAATCAGCCCCAGCATTTT.

The table lists this clonotype with many counts. CDR3 sequence reads: CSASWLAGGDTGELFF. DNA of the CDR3: TGCAGTGCTAGTTGGCTAGCGGGAGGGGACACCGGGGAGCTGTTTTTT. The chain has TRBV20-1 and TRBJ2-2; 12 bases map to TRBD2. The germline gives CDR1 DFQATT, CDR2 SNEGSKA (reference sequence). The CDR3 covers 16 residues. V was pared by 3 bases and J by 3 bases, with 5 bases of the junction left unmatched.

This clonotype was seen at least ten times. This sequence joins TRBV2 and TRBJ1-2, with D perhaps TRBD1 (5 bases). The CDR3 loop spans 15 amino acids. V was pared by 7 bases and J by 4 bases, with 19 bases between. Germline V gene data show CDR1 as SNHLY and CDR2 as FYNNEI. The CDR3 DNA sequence: TGTGCCAGCACCGGAGGCTGGGACTTCGGCTATGGCTACACCTTC. It encodes CASTGGWDFGYGYTF. The complete variable domain, with remaining parts taken from reference TRBV2 and TRBJ1-2, reads EPEVTQTPSHQVTQMGQEVILRCVPISNHLYFYWYRQILGQKVEFLVSFYNNEISEKSEIFDDQFSVERPDGSNFTLKIRSTKLEDSAMYFCASTGGWDFGYGYTFGSGTRLTVV.

This clonotype was seen at least ten times. In nucleotides, the CDR3 is TGTGCCAGCAGCGTGGGACGAAATTTGGGGGCCAACGTCCTGACTTTC. It is translated as CASSVGRNLGANVLTF. This sequence joins TRBV9 and TRBJ2-6; D is tentatively TRBD1 or TRBD2 (5 bases each). Germline V gives CDR1 SGDLS, CDR2 YYNGEE. Deletions cut 2 bases from V and 4 bases from J, with 13 bases between. The length of the CDR3 is 16 residues.

This clonotype was seen at least ten times. This CDR3 is CASSPLPVETQYF. CDR3 coding DNA: TGTGCCAGCAGCCCCCTCCCGGTGGAGACCCAGTACTTC. The V and J genes are TRBV7-2 and TRBJ2-5; D call uncertain. V lost 5 bases to trimming and J lost 5 bases, with 12 bases between them. This CDR3 comprises 13 residues. CDR1 SGHTA and CDR2 FQGNSA come from the germline V gene.

This chain connects TRBV6-1 to TRBJ2-5; D is uncertain. Trimming removed 2 bases from V and 1 base from J, with 8 bases in between. Germline V gene data show CDR1 as MNHNS and CDR2 as SASEGT. The CDR3 spans 14 residues. The CDR3 bases are TGTGCCAGCAGTGAATACACCTTCCAAGAGACCCAGTACTTC. Translating gives CASSEYTFQETQYF.

This clonotype was picked up many times. This sequence joins TRBV6-1 and TRBJ2-7; 7 nucleotides match TRBD2. J was trimmed by 0 bases and V by 3 bases; bases with no gene match: 2. The CDR3 runs 14 residues. Germline lookup yields CDR1 MNHNS and CDR2 SASEGT. The CDR3 here is CASSDLAASYEQYF. For the CDR3, the DNA is TGTGCCAGCAGTGATCTAGCGGCCTCCTACGAGCAGTACTTC.

This clonotype was found many times. J is TRBJ1-2 and V is TRBV6-1, with D unclear. The CDR3 is made up of 12 amino acids. V lost 3 bases, J lost 6 bases, and 8 bases lay in between. The germline gives CDR1 MNHNS, CDR2 SASEGT. The CDR3 DNA follows: TGTGCCAGCAGTGATAACGGGAATGGCTACACCTTC. The encoded protein is CASSDNGNGYTF.

The chain employs TRBV28 and TRBJ2-7, with TRBD2 matching 7 bases. CDR1 MDHEN and CDR2 SYDVKM come from the germline V gene. There are 14 residues in the CDR3. With 6 bases clipped from V and 2 bases from J, the junction kept 7 bases outside the gene matches. CDR3 bases: TGTGCCAGCAGAAAACGGGGGGAAACCTACGAGCAGTACTTC. As protein: CASRKRGETYEQYF. Filled out from reference TRBV28 and TRBJ2-7, the complete variable domain reads DVKVTQSSRYLVKRTGEKVFLECVQDMDHENMFWYRQDPGLGLRLIYFSYDVKMKEKGDIPEGYSVSREKKERFSLILESASTNQTSMYLCASRKRGETYEQYFGPGTRLTVT.

The rearrangement joins TRBV14 to TRBJ1-1; perhaps TRBD1 as D (5 bases). The CDR3 spans 14 residues. Germline-derived CDR1 and CDR2 are SGHDN and FVKESK. Trimming left V 3 bases short and J 5 bases short, with 13 bases between. The CDR3 DNA follows: TGTGCCAGCAGCCAGCAGGGCTGGGGGACTGAAGCTTTCTTT. Translating gives CASSQQGWGTEAFF.

This clonotype was found many times. V usage is TRBV6-1 and J usage is TRBJ1-1; 8 bases align to TRBD1. J was trimmed by 3 bases and V by 4 bases; bases with no gene match: 4. The CDR3 has 14 amino acids. CDR1 MNHNS and CDR2 SASEGT come from the germline V gene. The CDR3 loop is CASSGNRGDTEAFF. The CDR3 coding sequence is TGTGCCAGCAGTGGGAACAGGGGGGACACTGAAGCTTTCTTT.

A word on this clonotype: A much larger clone lies a single base off, so this may be a read error. Because it lacks the conserved phenylalanine or tryptophan at the end, this CDR3 is likely a read error. This CDR3 reads CASSYQGRVQPQHL. The DNA for the CDR3 is TGTGCCAGCAGTTACCAGGGGAGGGTTCAGCCCCAGCATTTG. V is TRBV6-5 and J is TRBJ1-5; a possible D gene is TRBD1 (6 bases). The V and J ends lost 2 bases and 6 bases respectively, with 11 bases between them. From germline, CDR1 is MNHEY and CDR2 SVGAGI. The CDR3 has 14 amino acids.

Worth noting for this clonotype: Relative to the germline gene, one junction end is altered; a read error may explain this. The rearrangement joins TRBV7-9 to TRBJ1-3; 8 nucleotides align to TRBD1. Germline V gene sequence: CDR1 SEHNR, CDR2 FQNEAQ (reference sequence). CDR3 length: 15 amino acids. CDR3 in DNA: TGTGCCAGCAGCTTACCCGGGACAGGATTTATCTCTGGGGCTTTT. Translating it yields CASSLPGTGFISGAF.